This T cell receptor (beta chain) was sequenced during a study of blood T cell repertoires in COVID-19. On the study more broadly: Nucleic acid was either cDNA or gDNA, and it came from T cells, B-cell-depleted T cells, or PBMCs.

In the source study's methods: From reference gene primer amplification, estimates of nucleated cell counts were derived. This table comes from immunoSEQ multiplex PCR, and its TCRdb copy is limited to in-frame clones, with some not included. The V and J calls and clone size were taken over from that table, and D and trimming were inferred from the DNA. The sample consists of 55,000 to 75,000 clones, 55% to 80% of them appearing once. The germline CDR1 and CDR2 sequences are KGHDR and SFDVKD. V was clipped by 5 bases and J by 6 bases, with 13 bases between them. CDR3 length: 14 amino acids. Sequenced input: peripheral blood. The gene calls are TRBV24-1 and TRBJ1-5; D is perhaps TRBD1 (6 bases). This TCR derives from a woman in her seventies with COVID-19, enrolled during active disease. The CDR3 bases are TGTGCCACCAGTGGCAGGGGCCTGATTCAGCCCCAGCATTTT. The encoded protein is CATSGRGLIQPQHF.